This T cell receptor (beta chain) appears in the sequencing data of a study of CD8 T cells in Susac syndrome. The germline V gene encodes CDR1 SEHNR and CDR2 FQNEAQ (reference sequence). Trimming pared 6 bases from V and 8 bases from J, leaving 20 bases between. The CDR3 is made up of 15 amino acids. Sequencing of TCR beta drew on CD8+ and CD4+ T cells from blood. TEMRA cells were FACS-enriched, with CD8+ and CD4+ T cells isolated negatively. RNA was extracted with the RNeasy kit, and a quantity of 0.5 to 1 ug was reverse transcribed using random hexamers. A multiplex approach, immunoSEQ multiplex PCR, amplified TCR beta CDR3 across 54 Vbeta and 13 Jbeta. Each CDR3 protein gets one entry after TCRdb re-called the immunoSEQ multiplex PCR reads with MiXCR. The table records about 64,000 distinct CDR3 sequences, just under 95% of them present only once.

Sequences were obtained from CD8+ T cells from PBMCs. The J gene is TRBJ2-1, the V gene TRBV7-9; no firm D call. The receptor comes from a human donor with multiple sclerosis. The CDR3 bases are TGTGCCAGCAGGGGTTGGGATTTCTCAGGCGATGAGCAGTTCTTC. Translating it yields CASRGWDFSGDEQFF.